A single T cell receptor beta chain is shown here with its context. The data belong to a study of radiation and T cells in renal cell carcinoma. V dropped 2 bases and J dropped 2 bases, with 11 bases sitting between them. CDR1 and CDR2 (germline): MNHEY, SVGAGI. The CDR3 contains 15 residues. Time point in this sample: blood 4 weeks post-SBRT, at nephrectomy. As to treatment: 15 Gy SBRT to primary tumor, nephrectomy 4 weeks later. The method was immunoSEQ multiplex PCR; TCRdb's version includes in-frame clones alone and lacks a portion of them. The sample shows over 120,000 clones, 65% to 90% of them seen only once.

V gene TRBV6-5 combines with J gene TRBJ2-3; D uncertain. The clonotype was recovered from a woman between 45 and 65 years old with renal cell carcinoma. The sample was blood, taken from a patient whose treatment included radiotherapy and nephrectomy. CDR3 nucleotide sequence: TGTGCCAGCAGTTACCTCGACTTAGACACAGATACGCAGTATTTT. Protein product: CASSYLDLDTDTQYF.